This T cell receptor beta chain was identified in a study of shared clonotypes between healthy human individuals (dated by TCRdb to between 2020 and 2021). For the study in its entirety: Three men and two women, aged 18 to 49 years, made up the cohort. Libraries were prepared and TCR repertoires were sequenced by different laboratories using diverse techniques, in order to increase sequencing depth and limit assay-specific biases. To estimate repertoire size and how much clonotypes are shared between individuals, the study performed deep sequencing of blood TCR repertoires from a few healthy adults. Each donor's leukapheresis produced roughly between roughly 0.85 and 10 billion PBMCs.

Per the germline V gene (reference sequence), GTSNPN is the CDR1 and SVGIG is the CDR2. The cysteine opens and the phenylalanine closes a CDR3 of 13 amino acids. The kept DNA is CDR3 alone, 39 bases in frame from the first base. V is reduced by 1 base and J by 7 bases, leaving a spacing of 11 bases between them. In regard to this clone: The antigen this receptor binds is unknown. Base qualities are missing; no much larger clone stands one base away.

Using the deep immunoSEQ assay, multiplex PCR amplified TCR CDR3 regions from genomic DNA. Genomic DNA extracted from each cell subset was distributed evenly over all wells of several immunoSEQ 96-well plates, and each plate served as one replicate. For unsorted PBMC, about 300 ng genomic DNA, equal to 25,000 to 35,000 T cell genomes, was loaded into each replicate PCR. Ten immunoSEQ deep assay plates were used to sequence unsorted PBMC genomic DNA. Purified libraries were measured with a Qubit 3.0 fluorometer, size-checked on a Bioanalyzer 2100, and measured again with the KAPA Library Quantification kit. Each immunoSEQ 96-well plate was sequenced on its own single-read 150-cycle Illumina NextSeq 550 flow cell. The original pipeline was this. Because the immunoSEQ output included only junctional sequences and no quality scores, the filtering could not be the same as the filtering used for full-length reads. To assign V/J genes and CDR3, sequences were annotated using PyIR, a Python wrapper for IgBLAST v1.9, with IMGT germline references. Reads with weak V/J assignments (E-value above 1e-6), missing CDR3, stop codons, out-of-frame junctions, or ambiguous translated residues were removed. V3J clonotypes were defined as sequences sharing the same inferred V gene, J gene, and CDR3 amino acid sequence. Percentage overlap between repertoires was computed as shared unique clonotypes divided by the size of the smaller repertoire. Three approaches were used to assess repertoire richness: RTK rarefaction, the Chao1 estimator, and Recon v2.1 estimates of unobserved clonotypes. In its TCRdb copy, this immuneACCESS table keeps in-frame sequences only and misses some clones. Where compared with another copy, unresolved V genes explain less than half of these, and the others have no known cause. V and J calls and clone size are as listed in that table; D and trimming were resolved from the DNA. In all, the sample holds over 400,000 clones, and about 85% of those were seen once. The ten largest clones add up to approximately 12% of the sample.

Paper-wide results and their limitations: Only blood was sampled, and tissue TCR repertoires likely differ from those in blood. Because the study included only a small number of donors, the genetic and exposure-history diversity represented was limited. Pairwise subsampling indicated that sequencing depth was expected to affect the degree of clonotype sharing among donors.

The donors were healthy, HIV-negative adults with no recently reported acute infections or vaccinations. Every donor was a Caucasian adult living in Nashville, Tennessee, USA. In the unsorted samples, roughly 90 million PBMCs were counted, and genomic DNA was extracted using the QIAamp DNA Blood Mini kit. Blood was collected by leukapheresis, and PBMCs were isolated by Ficoll-Histopaque density gradient centrifugation and then cryopreserved in liquid nitrogen vapor phase. The clonotype was recovered from a woman aged 40 to 50 in good health. Some clones in this sample may be carry-over from other donors' samples. This receptor chain uses TRBV30 and TRBJ1-5; the D gene is possibly TRBD1, with 6 bases matching. Input material: PBMCs. The encoded CDR3 is CAWSGQGIQPQHF. The nucleotides are TGTGCCTGGAGTGGGCAGGGGATACAGCCCCAGCATTTT.